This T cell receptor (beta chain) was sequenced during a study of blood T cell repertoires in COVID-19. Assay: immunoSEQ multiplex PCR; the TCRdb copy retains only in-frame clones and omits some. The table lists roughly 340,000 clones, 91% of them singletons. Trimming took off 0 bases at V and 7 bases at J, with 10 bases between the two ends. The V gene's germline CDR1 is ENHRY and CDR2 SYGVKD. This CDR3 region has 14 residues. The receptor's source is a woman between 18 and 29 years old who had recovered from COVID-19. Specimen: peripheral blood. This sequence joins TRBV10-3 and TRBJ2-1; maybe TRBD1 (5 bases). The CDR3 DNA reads TGTGCCATCAGTGAGTCCCTTGGGGCGAATGAGCAGTTCTTC. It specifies CAISESLGANEQFF.